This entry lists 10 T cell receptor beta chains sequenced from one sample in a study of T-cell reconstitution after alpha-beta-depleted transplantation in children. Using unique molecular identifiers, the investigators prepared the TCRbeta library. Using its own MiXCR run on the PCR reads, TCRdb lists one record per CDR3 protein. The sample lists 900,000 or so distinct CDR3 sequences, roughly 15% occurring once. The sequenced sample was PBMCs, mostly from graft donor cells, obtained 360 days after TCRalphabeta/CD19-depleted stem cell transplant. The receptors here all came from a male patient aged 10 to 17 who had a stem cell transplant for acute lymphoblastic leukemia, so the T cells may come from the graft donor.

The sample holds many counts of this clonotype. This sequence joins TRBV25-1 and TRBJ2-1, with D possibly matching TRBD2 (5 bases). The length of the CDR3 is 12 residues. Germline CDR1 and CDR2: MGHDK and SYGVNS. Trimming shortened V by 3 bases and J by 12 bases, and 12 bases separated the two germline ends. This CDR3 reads CASSDWNRGQFF. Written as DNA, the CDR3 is TGTGCCAGCAGTGATTGGAATCGGGGGCAGTTCTTC.

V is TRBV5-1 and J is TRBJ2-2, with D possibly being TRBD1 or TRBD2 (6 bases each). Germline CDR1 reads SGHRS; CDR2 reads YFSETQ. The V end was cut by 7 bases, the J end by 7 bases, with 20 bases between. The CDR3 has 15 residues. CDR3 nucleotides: TGCGCCAGCGAGCCAGGGGTGACTAGTGGCGGGGAGCTGTTTTTT. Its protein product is CASEPGVTSGGELFF.

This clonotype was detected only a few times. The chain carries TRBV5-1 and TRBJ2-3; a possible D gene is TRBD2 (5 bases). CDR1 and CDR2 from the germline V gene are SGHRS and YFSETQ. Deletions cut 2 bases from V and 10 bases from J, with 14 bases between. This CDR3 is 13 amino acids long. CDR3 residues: CASSFDRVEAQYF. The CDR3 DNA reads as TGCGCCAGCAGCTTCGATCGAGTGGAGGCGCAGTATTTT.

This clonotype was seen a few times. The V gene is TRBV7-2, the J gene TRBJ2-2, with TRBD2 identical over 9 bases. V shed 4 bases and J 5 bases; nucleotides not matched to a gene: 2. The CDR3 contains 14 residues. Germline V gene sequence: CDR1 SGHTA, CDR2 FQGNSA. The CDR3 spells CASSWLAGTGELFF. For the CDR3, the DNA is TGTGCCAGCAGCTGGCTAGCGGGAACCGGGGAGCTGTTTTTT.

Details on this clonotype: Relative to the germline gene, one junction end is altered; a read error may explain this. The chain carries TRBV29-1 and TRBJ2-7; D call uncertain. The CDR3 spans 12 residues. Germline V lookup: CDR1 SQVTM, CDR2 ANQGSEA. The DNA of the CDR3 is TGCAGCGTAAACTACGACTCCCACGAGCAGTACTTC. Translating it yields CSVNYDSHEQYF.

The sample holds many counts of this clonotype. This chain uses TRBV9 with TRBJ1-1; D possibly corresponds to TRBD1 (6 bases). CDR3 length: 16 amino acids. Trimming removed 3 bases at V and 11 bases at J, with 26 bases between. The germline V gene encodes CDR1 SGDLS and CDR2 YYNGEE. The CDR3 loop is CASSAMGHRDKAPAFF. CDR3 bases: TGTGCCAGCAGCGCGATGGGGCACAGGGACAAAGCCCCCGCTTTCTTT.

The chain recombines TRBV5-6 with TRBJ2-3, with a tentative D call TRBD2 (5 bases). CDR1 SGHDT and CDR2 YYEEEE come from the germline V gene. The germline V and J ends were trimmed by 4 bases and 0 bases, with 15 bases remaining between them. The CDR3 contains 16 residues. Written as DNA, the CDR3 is TGTGCCAGCAGCCTTTTTCGGGGAGCTAGCACAGATACGCAGTATTTT. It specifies CASSLFRGASTDTQYF.

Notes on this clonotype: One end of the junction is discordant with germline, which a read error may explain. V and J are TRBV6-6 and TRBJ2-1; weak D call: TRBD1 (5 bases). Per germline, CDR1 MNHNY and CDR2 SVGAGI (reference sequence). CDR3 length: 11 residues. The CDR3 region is CASSATQLRDF. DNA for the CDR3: TGTGCCAGCAGTGCGACCCAGCTCAGGGACTTC.

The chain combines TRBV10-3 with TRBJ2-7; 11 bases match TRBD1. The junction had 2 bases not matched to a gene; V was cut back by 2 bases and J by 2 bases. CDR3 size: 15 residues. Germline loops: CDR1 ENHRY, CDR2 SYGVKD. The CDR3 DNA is TGTGCCATCAGTGAGCCGGACAGGGGGCCCTACGAGCAGTACTTC. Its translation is CAISEPDRGPYEQYF.

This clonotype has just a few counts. The CDR3 DNA is TGTGCCAGCAGCTTGACGCGCACAATCACGGGGGAGACCCAGTACTTC. Translation: CASSLTRTITGETQYF. This rearrangement joins TRBV5-5 to TRBJ2-5; TRBD2 is a possible D gene (5 bases). In germline, CDR1 is SGHKS, CDR2 YYEKEE (reference sequence). The CDR3 is 16 residues long. V dropped 1 base and J dropped 5 bases, with 18 bases sitting between them.